This TCR beta chain was found in a study of shared clonotypes between healthy human individuals. On the study more broadly: CD4 naive and CD4 memory each took three plates per donor, while CD8 naive took two and CD8 memory one.

Naive CD8 cells were CD45RO-negative, positively selected for CCR7, excluding terminally differentiated effector memory CD45RA+ cells. TCRdb's table, derived via immunoSEQ multiplex PCR, lists solely in-frame clones and lacks some. The sample includes about 2 million clones, 85% to 95% of them seen just once. The source is a man aged 18 to 30 in good health. Sequencing was carried out using naive CD8+ T cells sorted from blood.

The chain's CDR3 is CASSQEGDLNEKLFF. In nucleotides, the CDR3 is TGTGCCAGCAGCCAAGAAGGAGACCTTAATGAAAAACTGTTTTTT. The J gene is TRBJ1-4, the V gene TRBV14; D is ambiguous. Germline V gene data show CDR1 as SGHDN and CDR2 as FVKESK. There are 15 residues in the CDR3. V lost 0 bases and J 4 bases, leaving 9 bases between the germline ends.